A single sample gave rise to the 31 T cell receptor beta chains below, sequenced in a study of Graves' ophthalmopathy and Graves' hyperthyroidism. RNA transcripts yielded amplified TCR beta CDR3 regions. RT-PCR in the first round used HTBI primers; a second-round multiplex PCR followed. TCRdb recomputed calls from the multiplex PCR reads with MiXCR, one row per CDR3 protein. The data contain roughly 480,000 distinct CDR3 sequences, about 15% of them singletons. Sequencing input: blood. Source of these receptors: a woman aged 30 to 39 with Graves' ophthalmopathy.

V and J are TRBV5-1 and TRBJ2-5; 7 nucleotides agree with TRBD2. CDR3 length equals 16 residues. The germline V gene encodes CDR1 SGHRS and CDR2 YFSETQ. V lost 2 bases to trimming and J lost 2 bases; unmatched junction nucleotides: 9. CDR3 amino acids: CASSFGAGGWQETQYF. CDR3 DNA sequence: TGCGCCAGCAGCTTCGGGGCCGGGGGGTGGCAAGAGACCCAGTACTTC.

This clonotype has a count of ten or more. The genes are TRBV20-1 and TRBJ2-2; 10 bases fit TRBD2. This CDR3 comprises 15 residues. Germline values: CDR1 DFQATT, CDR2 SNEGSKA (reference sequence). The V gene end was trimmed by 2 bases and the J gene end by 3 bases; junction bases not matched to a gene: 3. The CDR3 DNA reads TGCAGTGCTAGACTAGCGGGGGTAGACACCGGGGAGCTGTTTTTT. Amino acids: CSARLAGVDTGELFF.

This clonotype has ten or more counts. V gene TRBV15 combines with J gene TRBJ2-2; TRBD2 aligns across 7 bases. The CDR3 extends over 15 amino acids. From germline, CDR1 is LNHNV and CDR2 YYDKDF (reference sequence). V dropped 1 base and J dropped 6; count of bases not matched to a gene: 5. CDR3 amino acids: CATSRGGGLAGELFF. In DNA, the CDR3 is TGTGCCACCAGCAGAGGGGGAGGGTTGGCCGGGGAGCTGTTTTTT. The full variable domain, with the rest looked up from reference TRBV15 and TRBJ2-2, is DAMVIQNPRYQVTQFGKPVTLSCSQTLNHNVMYWYQQKSSQAPKLLFHYYDKDFNNEADTPDNFQSRRPNTSFCFLDIRSPGLGDTAMYLCATSRGGGLAGELFFGEGSRLTVL.

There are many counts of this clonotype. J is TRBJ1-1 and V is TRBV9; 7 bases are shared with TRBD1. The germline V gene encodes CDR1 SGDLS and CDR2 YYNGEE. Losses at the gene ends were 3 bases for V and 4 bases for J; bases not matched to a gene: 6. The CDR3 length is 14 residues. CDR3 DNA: TGTGCCAGCAGCGCCGGACAGGTTACCACTGAAGCTTTCTTT. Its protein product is CASSAGQVTTEAFF.

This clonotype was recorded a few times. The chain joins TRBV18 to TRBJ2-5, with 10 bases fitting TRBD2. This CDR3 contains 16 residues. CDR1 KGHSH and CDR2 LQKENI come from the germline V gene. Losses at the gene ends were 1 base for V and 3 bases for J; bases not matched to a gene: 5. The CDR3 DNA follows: TGTGCCAGCTCACCACGGATTGGACTAGCGGAAGAGACCCAGTACTTC. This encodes CASSPRIGLAEETQYF.

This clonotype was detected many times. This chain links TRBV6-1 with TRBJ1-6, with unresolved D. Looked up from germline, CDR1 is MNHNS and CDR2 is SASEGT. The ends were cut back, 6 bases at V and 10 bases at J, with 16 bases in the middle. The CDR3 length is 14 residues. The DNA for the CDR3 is TGTGCCAGCAGGCCGGGCCTTGGAGGCTCACCCCTCCACTTT. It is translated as CASRPGLGGSPLHF.

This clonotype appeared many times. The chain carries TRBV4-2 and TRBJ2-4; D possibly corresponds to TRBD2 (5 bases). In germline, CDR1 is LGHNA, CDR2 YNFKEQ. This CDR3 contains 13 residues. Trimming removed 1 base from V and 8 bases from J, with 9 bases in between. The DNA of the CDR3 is TGTGCCAGCAGCCAAGGGGTGGGAGACATTCAGTACTTC. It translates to CASSQGVGDIQYF.

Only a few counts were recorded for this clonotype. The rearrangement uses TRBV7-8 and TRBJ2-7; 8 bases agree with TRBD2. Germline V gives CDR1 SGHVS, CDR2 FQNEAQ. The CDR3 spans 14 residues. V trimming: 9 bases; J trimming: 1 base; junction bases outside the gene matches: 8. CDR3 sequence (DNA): TGTGCCAGTCAAGTGGCGGGAGGTTCCTACGAGCAGTACTTC. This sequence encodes CASQVAGGSYEQYF. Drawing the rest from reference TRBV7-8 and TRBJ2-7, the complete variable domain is GAGVSQSPRYKVAKRGQDVALRCDPISGHVSLFWYQQALGQGPEFLTYFQNEAQLDKSGLPSDRFFAERPEGSVSTLKIQRTQQEDSAVYLCASQVAGGSYEQYFGPGTRLTVT.

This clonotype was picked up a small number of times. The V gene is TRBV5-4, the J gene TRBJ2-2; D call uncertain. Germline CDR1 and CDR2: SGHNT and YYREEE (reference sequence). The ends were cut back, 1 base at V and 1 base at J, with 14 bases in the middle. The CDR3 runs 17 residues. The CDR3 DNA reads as TGTGCCAGCAGCTTGAGTGGAGAGGACCAGAACACCGGGGAGCTGTTTTTT. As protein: CASSLSGEDQNTGELFF.

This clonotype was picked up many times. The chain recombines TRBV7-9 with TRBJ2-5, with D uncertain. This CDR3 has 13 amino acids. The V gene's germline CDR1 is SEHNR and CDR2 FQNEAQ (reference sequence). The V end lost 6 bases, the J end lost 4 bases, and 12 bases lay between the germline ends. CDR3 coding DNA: TGTGCCAGCAGGTTGGATGGTGGAGAGACCCAGTACTTC. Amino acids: CASRLDGGETQYF.

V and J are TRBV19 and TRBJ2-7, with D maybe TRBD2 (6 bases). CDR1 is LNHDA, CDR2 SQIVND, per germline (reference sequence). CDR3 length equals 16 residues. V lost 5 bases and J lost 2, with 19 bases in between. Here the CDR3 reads CASSDTLRDPTYEQYF. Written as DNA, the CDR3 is TGTGCCAGTAGTGATACCCTGCGGGACCCTACCTACGAGCAGTACTTC.

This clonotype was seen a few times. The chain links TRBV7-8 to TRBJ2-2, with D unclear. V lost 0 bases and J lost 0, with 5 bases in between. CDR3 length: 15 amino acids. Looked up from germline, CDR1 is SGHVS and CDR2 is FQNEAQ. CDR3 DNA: TGTGCCAGCAGCTTAGCTCTATCGAACACCGGGGAGCTGTTTTTT. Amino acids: CASSLALSNTGELFF.

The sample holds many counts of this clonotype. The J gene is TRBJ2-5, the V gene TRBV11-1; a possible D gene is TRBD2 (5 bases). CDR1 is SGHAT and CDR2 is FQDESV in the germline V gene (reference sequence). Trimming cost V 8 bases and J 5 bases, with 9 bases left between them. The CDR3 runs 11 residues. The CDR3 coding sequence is TGTGCCAGCGCTCGAGGGGAGACCCAGTACTTC. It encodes CASARGETQYF. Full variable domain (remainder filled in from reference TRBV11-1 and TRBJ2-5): EAEVAQSPRYKITEKSQAVAFWCDPISGHATLYWYRQILGQGPELLVQFQDESVVDDSQLPKDRFSAERLKGVDSTLKIQPAELGDSAMYLCASARGETQYFGPGTRLLVL.

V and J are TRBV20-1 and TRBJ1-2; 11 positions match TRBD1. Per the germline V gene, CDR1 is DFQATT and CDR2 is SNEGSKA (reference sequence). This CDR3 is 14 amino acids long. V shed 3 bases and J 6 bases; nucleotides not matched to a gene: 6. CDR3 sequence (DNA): TGCAGTGCTAGCCTCCGGGACAGGGGGAATGGCTACACCTTC. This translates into CSASLRDRGNGYTF.

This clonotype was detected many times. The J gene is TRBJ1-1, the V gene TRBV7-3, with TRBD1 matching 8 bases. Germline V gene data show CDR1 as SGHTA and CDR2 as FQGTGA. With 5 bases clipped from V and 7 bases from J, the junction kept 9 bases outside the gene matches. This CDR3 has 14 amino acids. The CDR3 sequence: CASSPRQGSNEAFF. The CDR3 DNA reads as TGTGCCAGCAGCCCGAGACAGGGGTCAAATGAAGCTTTCTTT.

The CDR3 reads CASSPSAGGPSMNTEAFF. CDR3 DNA: TGTGCCAGCTCACCCAGCGCCGGGGGCCCCTCCATGAACACTGAAGCTTTCTTT. The chain employs TRBV18 and TRBJ1-1; weak D call: TRBD1 (6 bases). Trimming shortened V by 3 bases and J by 0 bases, and 20 bases separated the two germline ends. CDR1 and CDR2 (germline): KGHSH, LQKENI. The CDR3 runs to 18 residues.

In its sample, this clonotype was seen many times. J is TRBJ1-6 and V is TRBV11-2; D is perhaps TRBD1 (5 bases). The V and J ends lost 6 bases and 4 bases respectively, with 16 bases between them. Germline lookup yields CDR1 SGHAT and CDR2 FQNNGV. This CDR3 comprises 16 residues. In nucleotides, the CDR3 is TGTGCCAGCAGTCGAACAGGAGATATATATAATTCACCCCTCCACTTT. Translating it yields CASSRTGDIYNSPLHF.

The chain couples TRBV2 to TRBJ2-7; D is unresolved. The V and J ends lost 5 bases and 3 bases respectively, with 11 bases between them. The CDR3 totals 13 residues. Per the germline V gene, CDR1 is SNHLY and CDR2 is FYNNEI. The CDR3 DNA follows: TGTGCCAGCAGTAAGGACGGAAACTACGAGCAGTACTTC. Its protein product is CASSKDGNYEQYF.

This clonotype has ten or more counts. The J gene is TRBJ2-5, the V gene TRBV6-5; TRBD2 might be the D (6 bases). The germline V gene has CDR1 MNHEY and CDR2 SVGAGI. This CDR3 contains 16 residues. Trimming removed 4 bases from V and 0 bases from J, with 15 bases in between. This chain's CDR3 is CASSWGVAVDQETQYF. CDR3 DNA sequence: TGTGCCAGCAGTTGGGGGGTAGCGGTAGACCAAGAGACCCAGTACTTC.

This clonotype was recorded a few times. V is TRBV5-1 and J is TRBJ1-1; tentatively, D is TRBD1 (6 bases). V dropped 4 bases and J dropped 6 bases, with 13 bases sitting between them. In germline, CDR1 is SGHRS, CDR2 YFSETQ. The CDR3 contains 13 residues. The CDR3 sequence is CASSLRGLAEAFF. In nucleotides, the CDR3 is TGCGCCAGCAGCCTGAGGGGGTTGGCTGAAGCTTTCTTT.

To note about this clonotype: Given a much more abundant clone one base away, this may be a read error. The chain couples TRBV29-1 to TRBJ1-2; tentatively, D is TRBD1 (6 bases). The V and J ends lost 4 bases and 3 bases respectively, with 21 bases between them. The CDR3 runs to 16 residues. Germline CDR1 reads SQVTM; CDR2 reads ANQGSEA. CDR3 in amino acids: CSVVARDQGRDYGYTF. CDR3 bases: TGCAGCGTTGTAGCGCGGGACCAGGGGAGGGACTATGGCTACACCTTC.

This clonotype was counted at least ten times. CDR3 nucleotide sequence: TGTGCCAGCAGTTATCCCAAGACCTACGAGCAGTACTTC. This encodes CASSYPKTYEQYF. V is TRBV28 and J is TRBJ2-7; D gene ambiguous. CDR3 length: 13 residues. The germline V gene encodes CDR1 MDHEN and CDR2 SYDVKM. Trimming left V 4 bases short and J 2 bases short, with 9 bases between.

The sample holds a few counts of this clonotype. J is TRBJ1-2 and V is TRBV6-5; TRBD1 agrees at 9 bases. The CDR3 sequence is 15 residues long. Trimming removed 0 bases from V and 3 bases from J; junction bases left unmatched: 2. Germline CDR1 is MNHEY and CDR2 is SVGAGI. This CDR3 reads CASSYSRDRDYGYTF. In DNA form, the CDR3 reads TGTGCCAGCAGTTACTCGCGGGACAGGGACTATGGCTACACCTTC.

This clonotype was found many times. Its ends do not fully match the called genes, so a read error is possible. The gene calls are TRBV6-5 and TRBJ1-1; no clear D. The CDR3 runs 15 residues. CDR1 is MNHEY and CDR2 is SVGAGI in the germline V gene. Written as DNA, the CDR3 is TGTGCCAGCAGTTACTTTGGGCAGATGAACATTGAAGCTTTCTTT. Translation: CASSYFGQMNIEAFF.

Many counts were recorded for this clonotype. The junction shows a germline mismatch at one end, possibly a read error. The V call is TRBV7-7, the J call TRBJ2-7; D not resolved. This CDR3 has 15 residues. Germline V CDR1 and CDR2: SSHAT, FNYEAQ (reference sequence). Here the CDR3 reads CASSPRSLYAYEQYF. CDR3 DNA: TGTGCTAGCAGCCCAAGGTCCCTATACGCCTACGAGCAGTACTTC.

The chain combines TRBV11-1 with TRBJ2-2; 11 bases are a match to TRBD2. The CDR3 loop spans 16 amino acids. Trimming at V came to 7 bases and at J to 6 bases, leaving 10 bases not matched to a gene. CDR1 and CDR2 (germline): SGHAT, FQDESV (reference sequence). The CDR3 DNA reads TGTGCCAGCAACCCCATCACTAGCGGGAGTGCCGGGGAGCTGTTTTTT. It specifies CASNPITSGSAGELFF.

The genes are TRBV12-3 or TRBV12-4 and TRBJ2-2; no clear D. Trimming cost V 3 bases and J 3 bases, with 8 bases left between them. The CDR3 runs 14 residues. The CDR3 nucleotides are TGTGCCAGCAGTTTCGGCTTCCACACCGGGGAGCTGTTTTTT. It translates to CASSFGFHTGELFF.

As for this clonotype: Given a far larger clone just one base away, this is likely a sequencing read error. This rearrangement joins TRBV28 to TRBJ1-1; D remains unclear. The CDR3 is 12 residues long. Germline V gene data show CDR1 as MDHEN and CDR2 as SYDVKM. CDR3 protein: CASSLGRTEACF. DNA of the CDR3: TGTGCCAGCAGTTTAGGTCGTACTGAAGCTTGCTTT. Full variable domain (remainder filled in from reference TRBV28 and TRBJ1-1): DVKVTQSSRYLVKRTGEKVFLECVQDMDHENMFWYRQDPGLGLRLIYFSYDVKMKEKGDIPEGYSVSREKKERFSLILESASTNQTSMYLCASSLGRTEACFGQGTRLTVV.

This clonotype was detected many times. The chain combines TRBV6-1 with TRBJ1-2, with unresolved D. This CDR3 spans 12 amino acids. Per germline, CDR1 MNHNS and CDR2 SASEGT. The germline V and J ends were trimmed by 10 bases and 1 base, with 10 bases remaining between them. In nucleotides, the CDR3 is TGTGCCACCTCGGACGGTAACTATGGCTACACCTTC. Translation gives CATSDGNYGYTF.

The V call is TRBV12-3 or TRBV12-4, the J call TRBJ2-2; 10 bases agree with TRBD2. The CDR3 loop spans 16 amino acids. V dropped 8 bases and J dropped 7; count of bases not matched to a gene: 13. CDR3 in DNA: TGTGCCAGCGGCTTTCAGCGGGGGGGCAGTATCGGGGAGCTGTTTTTT. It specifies CASGFQRGGSIGELFF.

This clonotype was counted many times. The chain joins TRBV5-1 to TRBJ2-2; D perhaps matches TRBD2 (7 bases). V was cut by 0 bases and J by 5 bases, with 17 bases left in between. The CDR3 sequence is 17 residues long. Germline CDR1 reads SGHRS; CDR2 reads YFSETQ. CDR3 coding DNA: TGCGCCAGCAGCTTGGAATTCGGGGGGCAGCGTACCGGGGAGCTGTTTTTT. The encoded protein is CASSLEFGGQRTGELFF.